These 7 T cell receptor beta chains originate from one sample sequenced in a study of blood T cell repertoires in COVID-19 (dated by TCRdb to 2018 to 2021). Receptor libraries were prepared by the immunoSEQ multiplex PCR assay. In TCRdb, the immuneACCESS table is reduced to in-frame sequences with V and J assigned. These tables do not hold every clone; where another copy was compared, an unresolved V gene accounts for under half, and the others remain unexplained. Present in this sample are 150,000 to 180,000 clones, 60% to 85% of which were seen just once. The ten most abundant clones make up around 1.7% of the sample. The sequenced sample consisted of peripheral blood. These receptors came from a man aged 80 or over with acute or convalescent COVID-19.

This clone was recorded a few times. This chain joins TRBV5-3 and TRBJ1-6, with D possibly matching TRBD1 (5 bases). TRBV5-3 is identified as an open reading frame with a role that is uncertain. Deletions cut 5 bases from V and 2 bases from J, with 14 bases between. The CDR3 covers 16 residues. The CDR3 nucleotides read TGTGCCAGAAGTGCCAGGGATCGCCCCTATAATTCACCCCTCCACTTT. Amino acid sequence: CARSARDRPYNSPLHF.

The V and J genes are TRBV11-2 and TRBJ1-1; tentatively, D is TRBD1 (6 bases). V shed 0 bases and J shed 1 base, with 12 bases lying between them. The germline CDR1 and CDR2 sequences are SGHAT and FQNNGV. This CDR3 region has 16 residues. CDR3 loop: CASSLDGQIQNTEAFF. Written as DNA, the CDR3 is TGTGCCAGCAGCTTAGACGGACAGATTCAGAACACTGAAGCTTTCTTT.

The genes are TRBV6-1 and TRBJ1-3; TRBD1 matches 7 bases. This CDR3 spans 15 amino acids. Losses at the gene ends were 3 bases for V and 3 bases for J; bases not matched to a gene: 5. Germline CDR1 is MNHNS and CDR2 is SASEGT. Here the CDR3 reads CASSDRGLVGNTIYF. In nucleotides, the CDR3 is TGTGCCAGCAGTGACAGGGGGTTGGTTGGAAACACCATATATTTT.

To note about this clone: Other nucleotide sequences from this sample produce the same CDR3. The chain uses TRBV28 and TRBJ1-2, with a possible D match to TRBD1 (5 bases). The CDR3 length is 13 residues. With 2 bases removed from V and 4 bases from J, the gap between germline ends came to 8 bases. Germline V lookup: CDR1 MDHEN, CDR2 SYDVKM. The CDR3: CASSLPGIYGYTF. The DNA for the CDR3 is TGTGCCAGCAGTTTACCAGGGATCTATGGCTACACCTTC.

The V call is TRBV3-1 (or the pseudogene TRBV3-2), the J call TRBJ2-5, with 9 positions matching TRBD2. Germline V gene lookup returns CDR1 LGHDT and CDR2 YNNKEL (reference sequence). J was trimmed by 4 bases and V by 1 base; bases with no gene match: 10. The CDR3 totals 17 residues. CDR3 sequence (DNA): TGTGCCAGCAGCCAAGGGGTAGCGGGGGCCGCTGGAGAGACCCAGTACTTC. Residues: CASSQGVAGAAGETQYF.

In its sample, this clone was seen a few times. This sequence joins TRBV19 and TRBJ1-1, with 7 bases lining up with TRBD1. Germline V gene lookup returns CDR1 LNHDA and CDR2 SQIVND (reference sequence). After removal of 2 bases from V and 12 bases from J, the junction contained 18 bases not matched to a gene. The CDR3 totals 16 residues. CDR3 protein: CASSISGSRPDRVPFF. CDR3 nucleotide sequence: TGTGCCAGTAGTATATCGGGCAGCCGACCTGACAGGGTCCCTTTCTTT.

CDR3 coding DNA: TGTGCCAGCAGTGAAGGGGCCGACTATGGCTACACCTTC. It yields the protein CASSEGADYGYTF. The chain is built from TRBV2 and TRBJ1-2; D gene ambiguous. The CDR3 totals 13 residues. CDR1 is SNHLY and CDR2 is FYNNEI in the germline V gene. V lost 1 base, J lost 3 bases, and 6 bases lay in between.